This T cell receptor (beta chain) was captured by sequencing in a study of T cell responses to AZD1222 COVID-19 vaccine (dated by TCRdb to about 2021). Regarding the study in general: AZD1222 recipients whose second dose came at about 4 weeks and those whose second dose came at about 12 weeks were combined into one group, since spike-specific TCR depth and breadth did not differ between the two schedules. A total of 230 to 250 trial participants underwent TCR sequencing, of whom more than 200 had received two doses of AZD1222 and roughly 26 had received two doses of the MenACWY control vaccine. Trial participants were enrolled by age into 18-55, 56-69 and 70-plus year subgroups, with approximately 150, 28 and 58 TCR-sequenced participants respectively. General conclusions and limits of the study: Spike-specific TCR breadth and depth rose significantly after two AZD1222 doses compared with day 0 and with MenACWY recipients. Because no day 14 peak-response samples were available, the repertoires could be characterized only after the peak T cell response. CD4 TCRs associated with the vaccine covered the entire spike protein, and the dominant responses were in regions 160-218 and 743-854. In the small 56-69-year group, the increase in depth fell short of significance, most likely because of low power. Conclusions about previously exposed vaccinees are limited, since just five to seven AZD1222 recipients were seropositive for SARS-CoV-2 at baseline. Participants were mostly white British and included more females than males, and it was suggested by the authors that clonal diversity may have been underestimated. Reportedly, close to half of the unique spike-specific TCRs recognized epitopes lying outside the regions that are mutated in the B.1.351 and B.1.1.7 variants.

Sample time point, as interpreted from the label and publication: baseline before first vaccination. Samples from vaccinated people were obtained from the UK trials COV001 and COV002, which included a single-blind randomized controlled phase 2/3 trial of AZD1222 (ChAdOx1 nCoV-19) in healthy adults. For TCRbeta chain sequencing, PBMC samples from trial participants were taken at day 0 and at day 28 after the second dose. Points on this clone: No cognate antigen has been identified for it. No clone much larger than this one lies a single base away; base qualities are absent.

The CDR3 regions of human TCRbeta chains were subjected to immunosequencing. As for the original processing: TCRs in the repertoires were matched against a reference library of SARS-CoV-2-specific TCRs that had been generated with the MIRA antigen-specificity platform. Breadth meant the fraction of unique TCRs that were SARS-CoV-2-associated, whereas depth meant the fraction of total T cells that were SARS-CoV-2-associated. Using the MIRA data, each spike-specific TCR was mapped to the spike region that the TCR reacts to and placed in a CD4 or CD8 class. Log10-transformed breadth and depth values were compared by one-way ANOVA with Sidak's multiple comparisons tests. This immuneACCESS table, as held by TCRdb, lists in-frame sequences with V and J called but not all clones. Of the missing ones, under half trace to an unresolved V gene in checked studies; the others have no known cause. V, J and clone size were drawn from that table, and D and trimming were deduced from the DNA. In all, the sample holds about 85,000 clones, and 65% to 90% of those were seen once. The ten largest clones take up about 8% of the sample.

The sample was peripheral blood, taken on day 0 of AZD1222 vaccination. The receptor's source is an adult in good health.

In nucleotides, the sequence is TGTGCCAGCAGCTACGCCGGGACTAGCGGGTACAATGAGCAGTTCTTC. This is translated as CASSYAGTSGYNEQFF. Rearrangement joined TRBV7-2 to TRBJ2-1; TRBD2 fits 12 bases in the junction. Trimming leaves V shorter by 4 bases and J shorter by 4 bases, with the junction holding 5 bases beyond the gene matches. CDR1 and CDR2 (SGHTA, FQGNSA) derive from the germline V gene. Counted from cysteine to phenylalanine, this CDR3 has 16 amino acids. Kept here is only the CDR3 DNA, which spans 48 bases and is read in frame from base 1.